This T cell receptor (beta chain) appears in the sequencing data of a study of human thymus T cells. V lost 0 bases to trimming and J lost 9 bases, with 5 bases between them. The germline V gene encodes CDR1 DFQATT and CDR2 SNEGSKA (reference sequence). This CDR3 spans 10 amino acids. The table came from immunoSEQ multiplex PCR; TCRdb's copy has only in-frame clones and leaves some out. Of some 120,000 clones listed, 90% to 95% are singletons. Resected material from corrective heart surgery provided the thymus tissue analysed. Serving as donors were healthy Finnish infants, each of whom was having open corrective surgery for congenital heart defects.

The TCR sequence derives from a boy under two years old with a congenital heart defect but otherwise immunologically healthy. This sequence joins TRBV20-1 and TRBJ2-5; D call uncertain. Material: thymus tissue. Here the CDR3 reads CSARDQSQYF. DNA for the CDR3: TGCAGTGCTAGAGATCAGTCCCAGTACTTC.